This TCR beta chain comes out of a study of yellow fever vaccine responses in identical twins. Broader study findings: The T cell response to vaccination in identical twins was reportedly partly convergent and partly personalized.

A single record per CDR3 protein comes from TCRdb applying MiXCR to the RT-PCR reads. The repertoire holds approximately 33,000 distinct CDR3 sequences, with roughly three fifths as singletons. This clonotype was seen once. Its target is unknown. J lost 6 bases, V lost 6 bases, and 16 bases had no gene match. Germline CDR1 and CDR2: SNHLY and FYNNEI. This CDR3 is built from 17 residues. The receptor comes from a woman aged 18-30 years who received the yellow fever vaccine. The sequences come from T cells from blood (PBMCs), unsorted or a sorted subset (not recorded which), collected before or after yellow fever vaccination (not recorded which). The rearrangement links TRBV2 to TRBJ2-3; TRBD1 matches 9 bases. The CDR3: CASSVLWDRVMSDTQYF. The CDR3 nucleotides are TGTGCCAGCAGCGTCTTATGGGACAGGGTAATGTCCGATACGCAGTATTTT.